The 2 T cell receptor beta chains below were found in one sample sequenced in a study of CD8 T cells in ankylosing spondylitis. MiXCR, run by TCRdb on the 5' RACE reads, gives a single entry per CDR3 protein. This sample has 250,000 or so distinct CDR3 sequences, with 15% to 20% found just once. Input material: blood, either unsorted or a sorted T cell fraction (not recorded which). The receptors were gathered from a male donor with ankylosing spondylitis or in good health (not recorded which).

The chain uses TRBV7-6 and TRBJ2-1; tentatively, D is TRBD2 (5 bases). This CDR3 has 15 amino acids. V was clipped by 2 bases and J by 4 bases, with 12 bases between them. Germline V gives CDR1 SGHVS, CDR2 FNYEAQ. The CDR3 DNA is TGTGCCAGCAGCTTATTATCAGCGGAGTACAATGAGCAGTTCTTC. This gives the protein CASSLLSAEYNEQFF.

Only a few counts were recorded for this clonotype. The rearrangement uses TRBV12-3 or TRBV12-4 and TRBJ2-7; 7 bases line up with TRBD1. The J segment lost 2 bases and the V segment lost 3 bases, leaving 7 bases of the junction unmatched. The CDR3 length is 15 residues. CDR3 nucleotides: TGTGCCAGCAGTTTTGGAGACAGGGTCACCTACGAGCAGTACTTC. Encoded protein: CASSFGDRVTYEQYF.